This entry is about one TCR beta chain. Its specificity is not known. The sample originates from a study of T cell repertoires in cytomegalovirus infection. Overall study results and limits: People with CMV and the relevant HLA were identified by cumulative public TCR beta family frequency.

TCRdb ran MiXCR on the reads and lists one entry per CDR3 protein. The sample records about 830,000 distinct CDR3 sequences, approximately 30% being singletons. The J segment lost 10 bases and the V segment lost 5 bases, leaving 4 bases of the junction unmatched. CDR1 is MNHNY, CDR2 SVGAGI, per germline (reference sequence). CDR3 size: 13 residues. The clonotype was recovered from a human donor in good health (CMV status not recorded). Some clones in this sample may be carry-over from other donors' samples. The sample consisted of cultured CD8+ T cells from PBMCs, taken from culture after CMV antigen stimulation. The rearrangement uses TRBV6-6 and TRBJ2-1; 11 bases are a match to TRBD2. The CDR3 sequence is CASSTGLAVEQFF. CDR3 coding DNA: TGTGCCAGCAGTACGGGACTAGCGGTAGAGCAGTTCTTC.